This T cell receptor beta chain is from a study of cytomegalovirus exposure and HLA in healthy donors. In regard to this clone: Its antigen is undetermined.

The primer mix had 60 Vbeta and 13 Jbeta primers. TCRdb keeps only in-frame clones here, not all; method: immunoSEQ multiplex PCR. The repertoire consists of 150,000 to 200,000 clones, with about 90% occurring once and the leading ten covering around 0.25%. At sampling all donors were nominally healthy, likely with unrecorded immune exposures. Overall study results and limits: The study recorded about 160 TCR beta chains that were cytomegalovirus-associated. In a later analysis, HLA-associated beta chains showed higher expansion and lower generation probabilities than comparable chains. Three chains linked to CMV were shown in vitro to be specific for CMV antigens.

This CDR3 comprises 16 residues. The germline V gene encodes CDR1 GTSNPN and CDR2 SVGIG (reference sequence). The TCR was taken from a girl under three years old in good health and CMV-seronegative. The sequenced sample was PBMCs. The chain joins TRBV30 to TRBJ2-5; D is perhaps TRBD2 (6 bases). The J call may be mistaken, given a closer DNA end match to TRBJ2-7. CDR3 protein: CAWSDLPGTGDYEQYF. Here the CDR3 DNA reads TGTGCCTGGAGTGACCTCCCCGGGACTGGAGACTACGAGCAGTACTTC.